This T cell receptor beta chain is from a study of blood T cells in healthy people across ages. Study as a whole: Using template switching, researchers captured about one barcoded beta molecule for each two T cells.

The CDR3 runs to 17 residues. Trimming left V 3 bases short and J 4 bases short, with 19 bases between. The germline CDR1 and CDR2 sequences are MNHEY and SMNVEV (reference sequence). The study's findings and limits: Diversity figures derived from one million T cells were judged to underestimate the true value.

Primed by a sample-barcoded 5' primer and a J-beta primer mix, a second PCR proceeded for 7 to 11 cycles. A 12-random-nucleotide template-switch adaptor tagged each cDNA molecule. Via MiXCR, TCRdb re-called the 5' RACE reads, giving one row per CDR3 protein. The sample yields 710,000 or so distinct CDR3 sequences, approximately 29% seen once. This clonotype turned up a few times. Its matching antigen is unknown. The sequenced sample consisted of blood. This TCR was sampled from an elderly woman in good health. This chain links TRBV27 with TRBJ1-3; tentatively, D is TRBD1 (6 bases). CDR3 bases: TGTGCCAGCAGTTTCTCCCCGGTGGGGGCTAGCGGAAACACCATATATTTT. It encodes CASSFSPVGASGNTIYF.